This T cell receptor (beta chain) was observed in a study of vaccination and CD4 T cells after COVID-19. Study-level information: A vaccine, either BNT162b2 or mRNA-1273, was given to participants in two doses. Study results and caveats: Of the reactive clones in convalescent patients, a median roughly 86% showed up only post-vaccination.

The CDR3 is 17 amino acids. Germline values: CDR1 MGHDK, CDR2 SYGVNS. Losses at the gene ends were 6 bases for V and 4 bases for J; bases not matched to a gene: 10. Notes on this clonotype: Its antigen is as yet unknown.

The treatment: roughly 10-day PBMC culture with coronavirus spike peptide pools or control peptides (ViraFEST assay). Antigen-specific T cell expansion with peptide pools preceded TCR sequencing in the ViraFEST approach. In this cohort, PCR tests turned positive between March and December 2020, predating US Alpha, Beta and Delta variants. Cultured CD4+ T cell DNA underwent sequencing with the Oncomine TCR Beta short-read assay. Each CDR3 protein is one row after TCRdb ran MiXCR on the PCR reads. Of about 16,000 distinct CDR3 sequences in the sample, 45% to 60% were seen once. The J gene is TRBJ2-5, the V gene TRBV25-1, with 14 bases matching TRBD2. The clonotype comes from a human donor who had recovered from COVID-19. The sample consisted of CD4+ T cells from blood, cultured in vitro, taken before SARS-CoV-2 vaccination. CDR3 residues: CASSQVTGLAGGETQYF. The CDR3 DNA follows: TGTGCCAGCAGCCAGGTGACTGGACTAGCGGGAGGAGAGACCCAGTACTTC. Full variable domain (outside the CDR3, taken from reference TRBV25-1 and TRBJ2-5): EADIYQTPRYLVIGTGKKITLECSQTMGHDKMYWYQQDPGMELHLIHYSYGVNSTEKGDLSSESTVSRIRTEHFPLTLESARPSHTSQYLCASSQVTGLAGGETQYFGPGTRLLVL.